This TCR beta chain is from a study of cytomegalovirus exposure and HLA in healthy donors. In the study overall: Most donors, approximately 82% of 398 genotyped, fell in the Caucasian-associated ancestry cluster.

Use of 60 Vbeta and 13 Jbeta primers characterized the PCR. Profiling relied on immunoSEQ multiplex PCR, and the TCRdb table lists in-frame clones only, not all of them. The sample table sets out over 100,000 clones. The CDR3 is 14 residues long. Trimming shortened V by 8 bases and J by 5 bases, and 18 bases separated the two germline ends. Germline V lookup: CDR1 MDHEN, CDR2 SYDVKM. Of note for this clone: What it recognizes is unknown.

Study results and limitations: A later analysis linked a missense DCLRE1C variant to TCR beta V- and J-gene trimming.

Sequenced material: PBMCs. The sequence came from a man aged 18 to 35 in good health and CMV-seronegative. V usage is TRBV28 and J usage is TRBJ1-1; a weak D match, TRBD1 (5 bases). CDR3 sequence reads: CASSDISWGTEAFF. Written as DNA, the CDR3 is TGTGCCAGCTCGGACATCTCCTGGGGAACTGAAGCTTTCTTT.